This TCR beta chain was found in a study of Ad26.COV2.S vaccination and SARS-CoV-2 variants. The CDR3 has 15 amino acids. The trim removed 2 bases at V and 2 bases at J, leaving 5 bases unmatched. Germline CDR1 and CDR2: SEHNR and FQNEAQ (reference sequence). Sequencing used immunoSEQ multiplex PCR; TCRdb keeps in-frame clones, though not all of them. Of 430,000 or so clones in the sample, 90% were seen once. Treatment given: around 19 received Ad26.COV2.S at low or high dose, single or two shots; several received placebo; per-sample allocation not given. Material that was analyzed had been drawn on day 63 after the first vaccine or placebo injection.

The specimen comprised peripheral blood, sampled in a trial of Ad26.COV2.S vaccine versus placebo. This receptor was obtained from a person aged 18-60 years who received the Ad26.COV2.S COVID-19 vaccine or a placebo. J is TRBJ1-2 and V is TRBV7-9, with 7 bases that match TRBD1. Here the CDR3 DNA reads TGTGCCAGCAGCTTACTGGGACAGAACAACTATGGCTACACCTTC. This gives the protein CASSLLGQNNYGYTF.